A selection of T cell receptor beta chains follows, all from one sample in a study of T cells in Graves' hyperthyroidism and ophthalmopathy. TCRdb ran MiXCR on the multiplex PCR reads and lists one entry per CDR3 protein. The sample lists hundreds of thousands of distinct CDR3 sequences, roughly 17% occurring once. Sequenced: blood. The receptors come from a young woman with Graves' hyperthyroidism. Both conserved end residues are part of each CDR3. Fields, in order: clone size, D gene, V gene, J gene, CDR3 protein, CDR3 DNA. D genes are given only for firm matches. Only part of the rows carry a size: once, few, many, or a class if the clone is expanded.

>few|.|TRBV20-1|TRBJ2-7
CSAREATPPFYEQYF
TGCAGTGCTAGAGAAGCGACGCCCCCTTTCTACGAGCAGTACTTC
>.|.|TRBV20-1|TRBJ2-7
CSAKSGTPLRAGHEQYF
TGCAGTGCAAAATCAGGGACCCCTCTGAGGGCCGGCCACGAGCAGTACTTC
>few|.|TRBV6-1|TRBJ2-5
CASSELAGKVETQYF
TGTGCCAGCAGTGAATTGGCAGGGAAGGTCGAGACCCAGTACTTC
>many|.|TRBV12-3/TRBV12-4|TRBJ2-1
CASSLEGGAHEQFF
TGTGCCAGCAGTTTAGAAGGGGGGGCCCATGAGCAGTTCTTC
>few|.|TRBV20-1|TRBJ1-6
CSARVGLRTNSPLHF
TGCAGTGCTAGGGTTGGACTCCGGACGAATTCACCCCTCCACTTT
>few|.|TRBV3-1|TRBJ1-2
CASSQDFLGGYTF
TGTGCCAGCAGCCAAGATTTCTTAGGGGGCTACACCTTC
>.|TRBD2|TRBV20-1|TRBJ2-1
CSARDFLAGGRVEQFF
TGCAGTGCTAGAGATTTCCTAGCGGGGGGGCGTGTTGAGCAGTTCTTC
>few|.|TRBV7-3|TRBJ1-1
CASSLTSRTEAFF
TGTGCCAGCAGCTTAACCTCTCGAACTGAAGCTTTCTTT
>once|.|TRBV6-1|TRBJ2-1
CASSEYANPSYNEQFF
TGTGCCAGCAGTGAGTACGCCAATCCGTCCTACAATGAGCAGTTCTTC
>few|TRBD1|TRBV19|TRBJ1-5
CASSIDRWAGGDPQHF
TGTGCCAGTAGTATAGATCGGTGGGCAGGGGGCGATCCCCAGCATTTT
>many|.|TRBV2|TRBJ2-7
CASSGGAATYEQYF
TGTGCCAGCAGTGGGGGGGCAGCCACCTACGAGCAGTACTTC
>.|TRBD1|TRBV20-1|TRBJ1-2
CSARGTAGTGNYGYTF
TGCAGTGCTAGGGGGACGGCCGGGACAGGAAACTATGGCTACACCTTC
>many|TRBD2|TRBV27|TRBJ2-7
CASSLSPTSGRAAEQYF
TGTGCCAGCAGTTTATCTCCGACTAGCGGGAGGGCCGCCGAGCAGTACTTC
>few|.|TRBV5-1|TRBJ1-1
CASSFGGGPNTEAFF
TGCGCCAGCAGCTTTGGAGGGGGGCCGAACACTGAAGCTTTCTTT
>.|TRBD1|TRBV7-4|TRBJ2-3
CASSLLWTGGAYTQYF
TGTGCCAGCAGCTTACTCTGGACAGGGGGCGCGTATACGCAGTATTTT
>few|TRBD1|TRBV7-9|TRBJ1-4
CASSSRQGNNEKLFF
TGTGCCAGCAGCTCACGACAGGGGAATAATGAAAAACTGTTTTTT
>few|.|TRBV4-2|TRBJ2-7
CASSQESGEQYF
TGTGCCAGCAGCCAAGAGTCCGGGGAGCAGTACTTC
>few|TRBD2|TRBV2|TRBJ2-5
CASNSGGYGETQYF
TGTGCCAGCAATAGCGGGGGGTATGGAGAGACCCAGTACTTC
>.|.|TRBV4-3|TRBJ2-6
CASSQSGGRGANVLTF
TGCGCCAGCAGCCAATCAGGGGGGCGTGGGGCCAACGTCCTGACTTTC
>few|.|TRBV20-1|TRBJ2-5
CSARDFATGQNF
TGCAGTGCTAGAGATTTTGCAACTGGACAAAACTTC
>many|.|TRBV6-1|TRBJ2-7
CARVPQGVEQYF
TGTGCCAGGGTACCCCAGGGTGTTGAGCAGTACTTC
>.|.|TRBV6-5|TRBJ1-3
CASSYEASGNTIYF
TGTGCCAGCAGTTACGAGGCATCTGGAAACACCATATATTTT
>few|.|TRBV2|TRBJ1-3
CASSESGDVSGNTIYF
TGTGCCAGCAGTGAATCCGGGGATGTCTCTGGAAACACCATATATTTT
>many|.|TRBV6-2/TRBV6-3|TRBJ2-1
CASRPDGPRGNEQFF
TGTGCCAGCAGACCCGACGGACCGAGGGGTAATGAGCAGTTCTTC
>few|.|TRBV4-1|TRBJ1-3
CASSQDLEGRNTIYF
TGCGCCAGCAGCCAAGATCTGGAGGGTAGAAACACCATATATTTT
>few|TRBD1|TRBV4-3|TRBJ1-1
CASSQPGQDTEAFF
TGCGCCAGCAGCCAGCCGGGACAGGACACTGAAGCTTTCTTT
>few|.|TRBV7-2|TRBJ2-2
CASSKQGTGELFF
TGTGCCAGCAGCAAGCAGGGCACCGGGGAGCTGTTTTTT
>.|.|TRBV7-8|TRBJ1-3
CASSPMVSGNTIYF
TGTGCCAGCAGCCCCATGGTCTCTGGAAACACCATATATTTT
>.|.|TRBV28|TRBJ1-1
CASSEPGGNTEAFF
TGTGCCAGCTCAGAACCTGGCGGGAACACTGAAGCTTTCTTT
>many|.|TRBV20-1|TRBJ2-1
CSAAGAVRGKGDNEQFF
TGCAGTGCTGCAGGGGCAGTTCGCGGGAAGGGCGACAATGAGCAGTTCTTC
>few|.|TRBV5-6|TRBJ1-5
CASSLVDNQPQHF
TGTGCCAGCAGCTTGGTTGATAATCAGCCCCAGCATTTT
>many|.|TRBV7-9|TRBJ1-2
CASSFQYGYTF
TGTGCCAGCAGCTTTCAGTATGGCTACACCTTC